This T cell receptor (beta chain) was sequenced for a study of cytomegalovirus exposure and HLA in healthy donors. Study details: One earlier analysis, a look at roughly 180 million T cells, found approximately 120 million unique TCR beta sequences. The study's findings and limits: One variant, a missense change in DCLRE1C, was linked in a later analysis to TCR beta V- and J-gene trimming.

The CDR3 spans 17 residues. V shed 2 bases and J 1 base; nucleotides not matched to a gene: 5. From germline, CDR1 is SNHLY and CDR2 FYNNEI. Worth noting for this clone: Its antigen is currently unknown.

Amplification used 60 Vbeta primers and 13 Jbeta primers. Repertoires were generated with immunoSEQ multiplex PCR, while TCRdb's copy carries only in-frame clones and drops some. The sample lists about 180,000 clones; roughly three quarters were seen once. The chain is built from TRBV2 and TRBJ2-6, with 7 bases aligning to TRBD2. This TCR was recovered from a male donor in good health and CMV-seronegative. The sample was PBMCs. The CDR3 protein is CASSELGGVSGANVLTF. The DNA of the CDR3 is TGTGCCAGCAGTGAACTGGGAGGGGTGTCTGGGGCCAACGTCCTGACTTTC.